This entry lists 11 T cell receptor beta chains sequenced from one sample in a study of shared clonotypes between healthy human individuals. The protocol was immunoSEQ multiplex PCR, while the TCRdb copy is restricted to in-frame clones and leaves out a portion. The data show around 700,000 clones, less than 80% seen once. Input material: memory CD4+ T cells sorted from blood. Subset specified: CD45RA-negative fraction. These receptor sequences come from a woman aged 25-40 years in good health.

The gene calls are TRBV25-1 and TRBJ2-7; 11 bases are a match to TRBD1. From germline, CDR1 is MGHDK and CDR2 SYGVNS. With 5 bases clipped from V and 5 bases from J, the junction kept 8 bases outside the gene matches. The CDR3 is 15 amino acids. The CDR3 coding sequence is TGTGCCAGCAGTAGGGGGACAGGGGGTTTCAACGAGCAGTACTTC. This gives the protein CASSRGTGGFNEQYF.

The chain combines TRBV2 with TRBJ1-3; possibly TRBD1 for D (5 bases). Germline CDR1 reads SNHLY; CDR2 reads FYNNEI. The CDR3 consists of 12 residues. Trimming pared 10 bases from V and 2 bases from J, leaving 9 bases between. The chain's CDR3 is CAIRTTGNTIYF. The CDR3 coding sequence is TGTGCCATACGGACAACTGGAAACACCATATATTTT.

This chain joins TRBV5-1 and TRBJ1-2; D gene unclear. This CDR3 has 14 residues. The V and J ends lost 0 bases and 4 bases respectively, with 10 bases between them. Germline loops: CDR1 SGHRS, CDR2 YFSETQ. The CDR3 DNA follows: TGCGCCAGCAGCTTGGGTGGGGATGGCTATGGCTACACCTTC. It is translated as CASSLGGDGYGYTF. Based on the CDR3 plus reference TRBV5-1 and TRBJ1-2, the full variable domain is KAGVTQTPRYLIKTRGQQVTLSCSPISGHRSVSWYQQTPGQGLQFLFEYFSETQRNKGNFPGRFSGRQFSNSRSEMNVSTLELGDSALYLCASSLGGDGYGYTFGSGTRLTVV.

As DNA, the CDR3 is TGTGCCAGCAGCTTAGGAGGCATAGCGGGAAAGCAGTTCTTC. Protein sequence: CASSLGGIAGKQFF. The J gene is TRBJ2-1, the V gene TRBV7-7; 8 bases align to TRBD2. The germline CDR1 and CDR2 sequences are SSHAT and FNYEAQ (reference sequence). The CDR3 length is 14 residues. The ends lost 1 base at V and 11 bases at J; junction bases unmatched: 7.

This chain connects TRBV2 to TRBJ2-7, with 8 bases fitting TRBD2. The CDR3 has 16 amino acids. V was clipped by 6 bases and J by 2 bases; unmatched bases: 12. CDR1 SNHLY and CDR2 FYNNEI come from the germline V gene. The CDR3 bases are TGTGCCAGCAGAGGAGGCTTGACTAGCGTGGCCTACGAGCAGTACTTC. As protein: CASRGGLTSVAYEQYF.

This sequence joins TRBV28 and TRBJ2-5; the match to TRBD1 covers 9 bases. V gave up 5 bases and J gave up 5 bases; unmatched junction bases: 9. The length of the CDR3 is 15 residues. Germline CDR1 is MDHEN and CDR2 is SYDVKM. The CDR3 DNA sequence: TGTGCCAGCAGTCACCAACAGGGGGCGGGGGAGACCCAGTACTTC. It is translated as CASSHQQGAGETQYF.

The V gene is TRBV19, the J gene TRBJ2-7; 10 bases are shared with TRBD2. Germline V lookup: CDR1 LNHDA, CDR2 SQIVND (reference sequence). CDR3 length: 13 residues. Trimming removed 8 bases from V and 4 bases from J; junction bases left unmatched: 5. The DNA for the CDR3 is TGTGCCAGTGCCCTAGCGGGAGTATACGAGCAGTACTTC. Protein product: CASALAGVYEQYF.

The chain uses TRBV7-2 and TRBJ2-5, with D perhaps TRBD1 or TRBD2 (5 bases each). The J call could be wrong; TRBJ2-7 is a better fit for the DNA end. This CDR3 region has 14 residues. The germline CDR1 and CDR2 sequences are SGHTA and FQGNSA. CDR3 coding DNA: TGTGCCAGCAGCTTAGGGGGACGGTACTACGAGCAGTACTTC. Translation: CASSLGGRYYEQYF.

This clone came up a few times. The rearrangement uses TRBV5-1 and TRBJ1-2; possibly TRBD1 for D (5 bases). The germline V gene has CDR1 SGHRS and CDR2 YFSETQ. The CDR3 spans 13 residues. V was cut by 4 bases and J by 8 bases, with 15 bases left in between. CDR3: CASSDQTGSGYTF. The DNA of the CDR3 is TGCGCCAGCAGCGACCAAACAGGAAGCGGCTACACCTTC.

This clone was observed a few times. DNA of the CDR3: TGTGCCAGTAGTGTCGGCGCGGCCCGCACAGATACGCAGTATTTT. It codes for CASSVGAARTDTQYF. The chain links TRBV19 to TRBJ2-3; D gene uncertain. Trimming stripped 5 bases from V and 1 base from J, with 13 bases between. The germline V gene has CDR1 LNHDA and CDR2 SQIVND (reference sequence). This CDR3 is 15 amino acids long.

Concerning this clone itself: This clone may be a read error of a much larger clone one base away. The chain has TRBV7-9 and TRBJ2-2; D gene uncertain. Trimming took 3 bases from V and 5 from J, leaving 4 bases between them. Looked up from germline, CDR1 is SEHNR and CDR2 is FQNEAQ (reference sequence). The CDR3 runs 12 residues. The CDR3 DNA reads as TGTGCCAGCAGCTTTATGACCGGGGAGCTGTTTTTT. This codes for CASSFMTGELFF.